This T cell receptor beta chain was captured by sequencing in a study of Graves' ophthalmopathy and Graves' hyperthyroidism. Germline CDR1 reads MNHNS; CDR2 reads SASEGT. The V gene lost 4 bases and the J gene lost 1 base, with 17 bases spanning the gap. The CDR3 runs to 17 residues. Presentation of ophthalmopathy in the donors involved moderate-to-severe activity, CAS ≥3, NOSPECS ≥4 and a duration under 3 months. Amplification of TCR beta CDR3 regions used RNA transcripts. The authors performed first-round RT-PCR with HTBI primers and then a second-round multiplex PCR. MiXCR was run by TCRdb on the multiplex PCR reads, yielding one entry per CDR3 protein. In the table there are over 650,000 distinct CDR3 sequences, approximately 39% of which are singletons. This clonotype was recorded a few times.

The chain combines TRBV6-1 with TRBJ1-5; TRBD1 might be the D (5 bases). The source material was peripheral blood. This sequence was found in an adult man with Graves' ophthalmopathy. The CDR3 loop is CASSVRVGSGSNQPQHF. The CDR3 DNA sequence: TGTGCCAGCAGTGTGCGGGTGGGATCAGGGAGCAATCAGCCCCAGCATTTT.